This T cell receptor (beta chain) was observed in a study of breast tumors, draining lymph nodes, adjacent tissues. Study-level results: Tumor and nontumor repertoires were significantly more similar in luminal-like than in basal-like breast cancer. The lymph node origin of tumor T cells was framed as consistent with a hypothesis, not demonstrated. Data fit most tumor T cells coming from lymph node, expanding in tumor. Compared with lymph nodes, tumors were less diverse; compared with nontumor tissue, more.

TCRdb re-derived calls from the multiplex PCR reads in MiXCR, one entry per CDR3 protein. The sample comprises around 130,000 distinct CDR3 sequences, just under 20% of which are singletons, and roughly 3.5% rests with the top ten. The CDR3 has 15 residues. Losses at the gene ends were 7 bases for V and 0 bases for J; bases not matched to a gene: 3. In germline, CDR1 is MNHNS, CDR2 SASEGT. Samples came from axillary lymph nodes draining the breast cancer. As concerns this clonotype: The antigen is undetermined.

The chain has TRBV6-1 and TRBJ2-3, with 11 nucleotides matching TRBD2. The sequence was collected from a female donor with breast cancer. Some clones in this sample may be carry-over from other donors' samples. The sample comprised axillary lymph node tissue. This chain's CDR3 is CASIRLAGSTDTQYF. The CDR3, as DNA: TGTGCCAGCATAAGACTAGCGGGGAGCACAGATACGCAGTATTTT.